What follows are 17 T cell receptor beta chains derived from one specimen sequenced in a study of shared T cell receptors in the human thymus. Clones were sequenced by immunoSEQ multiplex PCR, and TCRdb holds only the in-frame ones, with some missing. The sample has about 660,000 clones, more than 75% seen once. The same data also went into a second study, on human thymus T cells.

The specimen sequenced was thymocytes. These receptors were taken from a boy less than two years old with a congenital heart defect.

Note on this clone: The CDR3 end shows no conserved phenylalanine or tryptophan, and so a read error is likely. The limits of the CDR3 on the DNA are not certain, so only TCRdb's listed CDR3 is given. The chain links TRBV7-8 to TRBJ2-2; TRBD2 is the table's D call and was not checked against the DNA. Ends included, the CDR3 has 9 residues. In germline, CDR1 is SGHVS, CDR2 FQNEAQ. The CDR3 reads CASPLGRRA.

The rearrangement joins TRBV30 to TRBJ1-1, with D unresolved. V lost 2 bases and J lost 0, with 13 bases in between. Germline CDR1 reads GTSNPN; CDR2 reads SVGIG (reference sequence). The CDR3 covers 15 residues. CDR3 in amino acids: CAWSPPAGLNTEAFF. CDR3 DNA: TGTGCCTGGAGTCCCCCAGCGGGCCTGAACACTGAAGCTTTCTTT. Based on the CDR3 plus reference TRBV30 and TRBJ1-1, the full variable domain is SQTIHQWPATLVQPVGSPLSLECTVEGTSNPNLYWYRQAAGRGLQLLFYSVGIGQISSEVPQNLSASRPQDRQFILSSKKLLLSDSGFYLCAWSPPAGLNTEAFFGQGTRLTVV.

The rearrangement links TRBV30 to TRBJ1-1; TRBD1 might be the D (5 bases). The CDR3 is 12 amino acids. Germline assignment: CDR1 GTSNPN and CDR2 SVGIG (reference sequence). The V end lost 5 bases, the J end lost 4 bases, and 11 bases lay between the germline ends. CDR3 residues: CAWYSRGTEAFF. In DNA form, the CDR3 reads TGTGCCTGGTACAGTAGGGGCACTGAAGCTTTCTTT.

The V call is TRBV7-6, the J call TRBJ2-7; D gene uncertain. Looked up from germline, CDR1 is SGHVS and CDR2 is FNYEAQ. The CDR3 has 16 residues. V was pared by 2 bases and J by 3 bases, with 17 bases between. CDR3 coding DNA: TGTGCCAGCAGCTTAACTACTCCTCCTCTCTTCTACGAGCAGTACTTC. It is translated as CASSLTTPPLFYEQYF.

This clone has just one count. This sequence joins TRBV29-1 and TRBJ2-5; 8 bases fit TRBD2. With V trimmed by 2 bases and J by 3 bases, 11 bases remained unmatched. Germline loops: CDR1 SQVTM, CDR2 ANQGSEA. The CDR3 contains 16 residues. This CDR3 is CSVEHGGEGSEETQYF. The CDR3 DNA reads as TGCAGCGTTGAACACGGGGGGGAGGGCTCCGAAGAGACCCAGTACTTC.

This CDR3 reads CASSDLLTSGSSYEQYF. Here the CDR3 DNA reads TGTGCCAGCAGTGATTTGCTCACTAGCGGGAGCTCCTACGAGCAGTACTTC. The chain couples TRBV2 to TRBJ2-7; 11 nucleotides agree with TRBD2. V trimming: 3 bases; J trimming: 0 bases; junction bases outside the gene matches: 7. CDR3 length equals 17 residues. Germline CDR1 SNHLY, CDR2 FYNNEI.

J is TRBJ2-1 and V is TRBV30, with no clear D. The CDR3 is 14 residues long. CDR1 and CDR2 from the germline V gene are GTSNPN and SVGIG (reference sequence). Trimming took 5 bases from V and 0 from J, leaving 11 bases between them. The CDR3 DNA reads TGTGCCTGGTTAGCAGAGAGCTCCTACAATGAGCAGTTCTTC. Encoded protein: CAWLAESSYNEQFF.

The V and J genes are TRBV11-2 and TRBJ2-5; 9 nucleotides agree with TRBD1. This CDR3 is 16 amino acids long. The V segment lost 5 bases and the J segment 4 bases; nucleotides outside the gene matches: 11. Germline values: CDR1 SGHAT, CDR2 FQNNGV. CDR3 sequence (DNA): TGTGCCAGCAGCCCGGAGGCGGGACAGGGCCTAGAGACCCAGTACTTC. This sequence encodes CASSPEAGQGLETQYF. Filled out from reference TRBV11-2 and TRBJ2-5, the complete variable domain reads EAGVAQSPRYKIIEKRQSVAFWCNPISGHATLYWYQQILGQGPKLLIQFQNNGVVDDSQLPKDRFSAERLKGVDSTLKIQPAKLEDSAVYLCASSPEAGQGLETQYFGPGTRLLVL.

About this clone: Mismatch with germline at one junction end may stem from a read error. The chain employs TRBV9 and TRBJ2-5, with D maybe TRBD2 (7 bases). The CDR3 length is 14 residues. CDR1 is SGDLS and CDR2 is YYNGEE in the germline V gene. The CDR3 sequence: CASSVATGGGRRNF. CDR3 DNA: TGTGCCAGCAGCGTAGCTACGGGGGGCGGGAGAAGGAACTTC.

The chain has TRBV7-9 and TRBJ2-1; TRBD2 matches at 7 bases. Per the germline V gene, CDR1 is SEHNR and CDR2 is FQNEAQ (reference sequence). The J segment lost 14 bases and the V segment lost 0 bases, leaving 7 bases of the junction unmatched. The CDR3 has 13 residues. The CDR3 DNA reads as TGTGCCAGCAGCTTAGCGATTTTGGGGGGGGAGTTCTTC. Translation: CASSLAILGGEFF.

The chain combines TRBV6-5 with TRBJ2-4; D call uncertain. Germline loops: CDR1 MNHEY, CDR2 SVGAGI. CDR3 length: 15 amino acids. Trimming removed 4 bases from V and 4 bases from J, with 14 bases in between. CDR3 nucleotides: TGTGCCAGCAGTTCACGAGACATTAAGAAAAACATTCAGTACTTC. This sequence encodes CASSSRDIKKNIQYF.

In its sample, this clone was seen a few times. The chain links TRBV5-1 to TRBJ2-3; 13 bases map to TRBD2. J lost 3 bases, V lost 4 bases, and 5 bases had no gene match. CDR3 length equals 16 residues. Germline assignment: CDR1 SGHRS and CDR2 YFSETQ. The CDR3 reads CASSRLAGGGTDTQYF. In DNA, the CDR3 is TGCGCCAGCAGCAGACTAGCGGGAGGTGGTACAGATACGCAGTATTTT.

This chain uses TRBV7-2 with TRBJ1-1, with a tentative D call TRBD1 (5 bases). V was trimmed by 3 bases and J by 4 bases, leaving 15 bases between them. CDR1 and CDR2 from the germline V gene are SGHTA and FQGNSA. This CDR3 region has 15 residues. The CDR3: CASSFNRGRGTEAFF. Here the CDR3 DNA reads TGTGCCAGCAGCTTTAATAGAGGGAGGGGCACTGAAGCTTTCTTT. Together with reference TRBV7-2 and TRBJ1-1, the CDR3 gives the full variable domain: GAGVSQSPSNKVTEKGKDVELRCDPISGHTALYWYRQSLGQGLEFLIYFQGNSAPDKSGLPSDRFSAERTGGSVSTLTIQRTQQEDSAVYLCASSFNRGRGTEAFFGQGTRLTVV.

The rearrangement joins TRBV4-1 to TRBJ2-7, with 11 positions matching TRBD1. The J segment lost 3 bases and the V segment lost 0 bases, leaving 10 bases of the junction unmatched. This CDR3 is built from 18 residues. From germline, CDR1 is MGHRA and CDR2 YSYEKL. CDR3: CASSQDWGPGTGGYEQYF. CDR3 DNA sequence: TGCGCCAGCAGCCAAGATTGGGGGCCCGGGACAGGGGGCTACGAGCAGTACTTC.

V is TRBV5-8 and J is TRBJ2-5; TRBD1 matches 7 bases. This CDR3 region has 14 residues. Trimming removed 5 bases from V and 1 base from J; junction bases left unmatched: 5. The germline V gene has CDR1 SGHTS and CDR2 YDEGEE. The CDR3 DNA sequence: TGTGCCAGCAGAGGTGACAGGGTCCAAGAGACCCAGTACTTC. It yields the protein CASRGDRVQETQYF.

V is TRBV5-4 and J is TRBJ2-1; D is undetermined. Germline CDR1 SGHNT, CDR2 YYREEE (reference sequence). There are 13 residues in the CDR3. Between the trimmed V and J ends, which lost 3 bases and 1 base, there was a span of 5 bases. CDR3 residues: CASSSMSYNEQFF. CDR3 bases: TGTGCCAGCAGCTCTATGTCCTACAATGAGCAGTTCTTC.

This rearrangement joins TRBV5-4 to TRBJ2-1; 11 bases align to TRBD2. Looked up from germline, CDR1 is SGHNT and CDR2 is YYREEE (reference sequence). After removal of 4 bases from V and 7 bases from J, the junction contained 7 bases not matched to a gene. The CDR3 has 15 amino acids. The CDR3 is CASSSTSGSYNEQFF. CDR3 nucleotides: TGTGCCAGCAGCAGTACTAGCGGGAGTTATAATGAGCAGTTCTTC.